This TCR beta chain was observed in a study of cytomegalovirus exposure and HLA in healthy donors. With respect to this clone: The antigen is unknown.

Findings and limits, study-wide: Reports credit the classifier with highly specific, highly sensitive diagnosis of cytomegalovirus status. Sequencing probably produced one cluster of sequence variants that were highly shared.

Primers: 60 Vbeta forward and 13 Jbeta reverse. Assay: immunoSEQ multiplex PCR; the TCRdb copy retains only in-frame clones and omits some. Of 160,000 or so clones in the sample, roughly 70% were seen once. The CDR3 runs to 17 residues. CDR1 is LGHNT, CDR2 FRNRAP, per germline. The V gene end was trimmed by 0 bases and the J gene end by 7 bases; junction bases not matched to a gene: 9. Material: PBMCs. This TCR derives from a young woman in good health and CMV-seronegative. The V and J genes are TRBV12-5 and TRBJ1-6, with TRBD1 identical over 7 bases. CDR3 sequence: CASGLVYGDSFNSPLHF. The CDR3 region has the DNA TGTGCTAGTGGTTTGGTATATGGGGACAGCTTCAATTCACCCCTCCACTTT.